The entry below describes one T cell receptor beta chain. Its antigen is as yet unknown. Profiling relied on immunoSEQ multiplex PCR, and the TCRdb table lists in-frame clones only, not all of them. Of about 72,000 clones in the sample, 90% were seen once. This CDR3 has 16 amino acids. V was trimmed by 1 base and J by 3 bases, leaving 13 bases between them. Per the germline V gene, CDR1 is SGHNT and CDR2 is YENEEA. The source of the sample is a study of T cell clones after liver transplantation. Turning to the study itself: TCRbeta sequencing after a pre-transplant mixed lymphocyte reaction identified graft-donor-reactive clones, later tracked in post-transplant blood. Tolerance: complete withdrawal held at least one year, liver enzymes staying within twice normal. General study results and limits: Circulating graft-donor-reactive CD4 TCRbeta sequences fell significantly post-transplant in most of the 8 subjects.

The sequence was collected from a human donor who received a liver transplant. The source was CD4+ T cells from blood, collected before liver transplant. V and J are TRBV11-3 and TRBJ2-4; no firm D call. The CDR3 region is CASSLGGPTSKNIQYF. CDR3 sequence (DNA): TGTGCCAGCAGCTTAGGAGGTCCGACAAGCAAAAACATTCAGTACTTC. Full variable domain (rest looked up from reference TRBV11-3 and TRBJ2-4): EAGVVQSPRYKIIEKKQPVAFWCNPISGHNTLYWYLQNLGQGPELLIRYENEEAVDDSQLPKDRFSAERLKGVDSTLKIQPAELGDSAVYLCASSLGGPTSKNIQYFGAGTRLSVL.